The 24 T cell receptor beta chains given below trace back to one sample, sequenced in a study of T cell repertoires in cytomegalovirus infection. Antigen specificity for these receptors is unknown. From the reads, TCRdb called clonotypes with MiXCR, one entry per CDR3 protein. The repertoire holds 650,000 to 850,000 distinct CDR3 sequences, with around 29% as singletons. The sequences come from cultured CD8+ T cells from PBMCs, collected from culture after CMV antigen stimulation. The receptors originated from a human donor in good health (CMV status not recorded). Some clones in this sample may be carry-over from other donors' samples.

This rearrangement joins TRBV7-9 to TRBJ1-5; D is possibly TRBD1 (5 bases). V was pared by 5 bases and J by 10 bases, with 27 bases between. Per germline, CDR1 SEHNR and CDR2 FQNEAQ (reference sequence). The CDR3 contains 17 residues. The CDR3 DNA reads TGTGCCAGCAGCCTAGGATCAGGGAATGCCCGCCCGGGTCCCCAGCATTTT. Its translation is CASSLGSGNARPGPQHF.

This chain connects TRBV20-1 to TRBJ1-6; TRBD1 matches at 11 bases. The CDR3 is 17 residues long. The V gene end was trimmed by 6 bases and the J gene end by 9 bases; junction bases not matched to a gene: 16. Germline V lookup: CDR1 DFQATT, CDR2 SNEGSKA (reference sequence). The CDR3 DNA is TGCAGTGCCTCCGTACCTGGACAGGGGGCAGTGGGTTCACCCCTCCACTTT. Translation gives CSASVPGQGAVGSPLHF.

At least ten counts were recorded for this clonotype. The chain carries TRBV7-6 and TRBJ2-7, with TRBD2 identical over 11 bases. The CDR3 covers 15 residues. CDR1 SGHVS and CDR2 FNYEAQ come from the germline V gene. With 2 bases clipped from V and 5 bases from J, the junction kept 5 bases outside the gene matches. CDR3 bases: TGTGCCAGCAGCTTAATTAGCGGGGGGGCCCACGAGCAGTACTTC. Protein sequence: CASSLISGGAHEQYF.

This clonotype was seen ten or more times. This chain connects TRBV12-3 or TRBV12-4 to TRBJ1-5, with 9 nucleotides matching TRBD1. Trimming removed 8 bases from V and 4 bases from J; junction bases left unmatched: 6. CDR3 length: 14 residues. CDR3 in DNA: TGTGCCAGCCGCACAGGGGGCGAGAATCAGCCCCAGCATTTT. Protein product: CASRTGGENQPQHF.

Details on this clonotype: At one of its ends the junction is not consistent with the germline gene, which may arise from a read error. The V gene is TRBV5-3, the J gene TRBJ1-2; D remains ambiguous. TRBV5-3 belongs to the ORF category, with a function that is uncertain. This CDR3 is 16 amino acids long. The CDR3 spells CASSFATRLRTYGYTF. The CDR3 DNA sequence: TGTGCCAGCAGCTTCGCCACCCGTCTTAGGACCTATGGCTACACCTTC.

This clonotype was counted a few times. The chain carries TRBV7-8 and TRBJ1-6, with D possibly being TRBD1 (5 bases). Trimming left V 6 bases short and J 8 bases short, with 14 bases between. CDR3 length: 14 amino acids. The germline V gene encodes CDR1 SGHVS and CDR2 FQNEAQ. The CDR3 loop reads CASSPGFLDSPLHF. In nucleotides, the CDR3 is TGTGCCAGCAGTCCAGGGTTTTTAGATTCACCCCTCCACTTT.

The CDR3 loop is CASSPGGEGEKLFF. In DNA form, the CDR3 reads TGTGCCAGCAGCCCCGGTGGTGAGGGGGAAAAACTGTTTTTT. The rearrangement links TRBV5-4 to TRBJ1-4, with TRBD1 as a possible D gene (5 bases). Germline loops: CDR1 SGHNT, CDR2 YYREEE (reference sequence). This CDR3 is built from 14 residues. Trimming removed 4 bases at V and 8 bases at J, with 15 bases between.

The chain combines TRBV14 with TRBJ1-1; D is uncertain. The germline V gene has CDR1 SGHDN and CDR2 FVKESK. The CDR3 runs 16 residues. Trimming took 4 bases from V and 0 from J, leaving 15 bases between them. The CDR3 nucleotides are TGTGCCAGCAGCCCTCTGTCTGGGCCTATGAACACTGAAGCTTTCTTT. Encoded protein: CASSPLSGPMNTEAFF.

The rearrangement uses TRBV15 and TRBJ2-5; unclear D gene. V lost 1 base to trimming and J lost 5 bases, with 5 bases between them. In germline, CDR1 is LNHNV, CDR2 YYDKDF (reference sequence). The CDR3 runs 12 residues. The CDR3 DNA reads TGTGCCACCAGCAGAGTGCTCGAGACCCAGTACTTC. Amino acid sequence: CATSRVLETQYF.

This clonotype was observed a few times. The V gene is TRBV4-1, the J gene TRBJ2-3; D is unresolved. This CDR3 is 16 amino acids long. The V end lost 0 bases, the J end lost 1 base, and 11 bases lay between the germline ends. CDR1 is MGHRA and CDR2 is YSYEKL in the germline V gene. CDR3 sequence reads: CASSQEGGQGTDTQYF. In nucleotides, the CDR3 is TGCGCCAGCAGCCAAGAGGGTGGGCAGGGCACAGATACGCAGTATTTT.

The rearrangement joins TRBV7-6 to TRBJ2-2; D is perhaps TRBD1 or TRBD2 (5 bases each). The germline V gene has CDR1 SGHVS and CDR2 FNYEAQ. There are 16 residues in the CDR3. Trimming left V 1 base short and J 0 bases short, with 9 bases between. The CDR3 here is CASSLVGTTNTGELFF. CDR3 nucleotide sequence: TGTGCCAGCAGCTTAGTAGGGACCACGAACACCGGGGAGCTGTTTTTT.

The CDR3 DNA sequence: TGTGCCAGCAGTTTAGATTGGTGGGGGGGCCTAGGAGATACGCAGTATTTT. Encoded protein: CASSLDWWGGLGDTQYF. The chain has TRBV12-3 or TRBV12-4 and TRBJ2-3; perhaps TRBD2 as D (7 bases). The CDR3 is 17 residues long. The V gene lost 1 base and the J gene lost 5 bases, with 19 bases spanning the gap.

The gene calls are TRBV28 and TRBJ2-7; D unresolved. V lost 4 bases and J 2 bases, leaving 15 bases between the germline ends. Per germline, CDR1 MDHEN and CDR2 SYDVKM. CDR3 length: 15 residues. The CDR3 spells CASSSLRALAYEQYV. CDR3 nucleotide sequence: TGTGCCAGCAGTTCCCTTCGGGCCTTAGCCTACGAGCAGTACGTC.

In its sample, this clonotype was seen a few times. The chain links TRBV6-5 to TRBJ2-1; 7 bases are a match to TRBD2. This CDR3 spans 14 amino acids. CDR1 and CDR2 from the germline V gene are MNHEY and SVGAGI. V trimming: 7 bases; J trimming: 3 bases; junction bases outside the gene matches: 6. As DNA, the CDR3 is TGTGCCAGCAATCCTAGCGGATACTACAATGAGCAGTTCTTC. Its protein product is CASNPSGYYNEQFF.

This clonotype has ten or more counts. The chain is built from TRBV7-6 and TRBJ1-5; D gene uncertain. The CDR3 loop spans 14 amino acids. The V gene's germline CDR1 is SGHVS and CDR2 FNYEAQ. The ends were cut back, 1 base at V and 1 base at J, with 5 bases in the middle. CDR3 amino acids: CASSLDESNQPQHF. Here the CDR3 DNA reads TGTGCCAGCAGCTTAGATGAAAGCAATCAGCCCCAGCATTTT.

The sample holds one count of this clonotype. V is TRBV6-8 and J is TRBJ2-1; 8 nucleotides line up with TRBD2. The CDR3 loop spans 14 amino acids. Per germline, CDR1 MNHGY and CDR2 SAAAGT. The V and J ends lost 5 bases and 6 bases, in that order; junction bases with no gene match: 6. The CDR3 is CASSAGTRPNEQFF. The CDR3, as DNA: TGTGCCAGCAGTGCCGGGACTAGGCCCAATGAGCAGTTCTTC.

This clonotype was observed a few times. The rearrangement uses TRBV19 and TRBJ1-1, with TRBD1 identical over 9 bases. Germline V gives CDR1 LNHDA, CDR2 SQIVND (reference sequence). This CDR3 region has 18 residues. The V gene end was trimmed by 2 bases and the J gene end by 0 bases; junction bases not matched to a gene: 10. The chain's CDR3 is CASSISSWGQGMNTEAFF. DNA of the CDR3: TGTGCCAGTAGTATAAGTAGTTGGGGACAGGGAATGAACACTGAAGCTTTCTTT.

This clonotype was detected a few times. The V and J genes are TRBV20-1 and TRBJ2-1; 13 bases align to TRBD2. The V gene end was trimmed by 5 bases and the J gene end by 6 bases; junction bases not matched to a gene: 4. This CDR3 is built from 14 residues. Germline CDR1 is DFQATT and CDR2 is SNEGSKA (reference sequence). The CDR3 region is CSAELAGGLNEQFF. CDR3 DNA: TGCAGTGCTGAACTAGCGGGGGGGCTCAATGAGCAGTTCTTC.

This clonotype was counted a few times. The chain recombines TRBV7-8 with TRBJ1-1; TRBD1 might be the D (5 bases). The CDR3 consists of 14 residues. Germline-derived CDR1 and CDR2 are SGHVS and FQNEAQ. V lost 7 bases to trimming and J lost 1 base, with 13 bases between them. The CDR3 spells CASIVLGQNTEAFF. The CDR3 region has the DNA TGTGCCAGCATCGTACTCGGACAGAACACTGAAGCTTTCTTT.

This clonotype was seen repeatedly, ten times or more. J is TRBJ1-1 and V is TRBV7-2; 7 bases match TRBD1. V gave up 2 bases and J gave up 4 bases; unmatched junction bases: 7. There are 15 residues in the CDR3. Germline V gives CDR1 SGHTA, CDR2 FQGNSA. The CDR3 DNA reads as TGTGCCAGCAGCTTAAGGGGGCCCCTAGCCACTGAAGCTTTCTTT. This translates into CASSLRGPLATEAFF. The variable domain in full, with the rest retrieved from reference TRBV7-2 and TRBJ1-1, is GAGVSQSPSNKVTEKGKDVELRCDPISGHTALYWYRQSLGQGLEFLIYFQGNSAPDKSGLPSDRFSAERTGGSVSTLTIQRTQQEDSAVYLCASSLRGPLATEAFFGQGTRLTVV.

The rearrangement links TRBV7-2 to TRBJ1-1, with D unclear. Trimming stripped 6 bases from V and 0 bases from J, with 14 bases between. Germline loops: CDR1 SGHTA, CDR2 FQGNSA. The CDR3 consists of 15 residues. CDR3 amino acids: CASSSRRALNTEAFF. Written as DNA, the CDR3 is TGTGCCAGCAGTTCCAGGAGGGCACTGAACACTGAAGCTTTCTTT.

This clonotype turned up a few times. This chain connects TRBV7-8 to TRBJ2-7; no clear D gene. Trimming pared 3 bases from V and 3 bases from J, leaving 15 bases between. Germline V lookup: CDR1 SGHVS, CDR2 FQNEAQ. The CDR3 has 15 amino acids. CDR3 amino acids: CASSFLPLDGYEQYF. CDR3 coding DNA: TGTGCCAGCAGCTTTTTGCCGTTAGACGGCTACGAGCAGTACTTC.

The rearrangement links TRBV24-1 to TRBJ2-1; possibly TRBD2 for D (6 bases). Germline V CDR1 and CDR2: KGHDR, SFDVKD. This CDR3 spans 14 amino acids. The V gene lost 2 bases and the J gene lost 4 bases, with 8 bases spanning the gap. The CDR3 DNA reads as TGTGCCACCAGTGATTCAGGAGGGTACAATGAGCAGTTCTTC. Protein sequence: CATSDSGGYNEQFF.

The chain carries TRBV7-1 and TRBJ2-7; 10 positions agree with TRBD1. TRBV7-1 is classed as an ORF, of uncertain function. Germline trimming cut 6 bases from V and 3 bases from J; bases unmatched to any gene: 5. CDR3 length equals 14 residues. CDR3 in DNA: TGTGCCAGCAGGAAGGGGACAGGGGTCTACGAGCAGTACTTC. This sequence encodes CASRKGTGVYEQYF.